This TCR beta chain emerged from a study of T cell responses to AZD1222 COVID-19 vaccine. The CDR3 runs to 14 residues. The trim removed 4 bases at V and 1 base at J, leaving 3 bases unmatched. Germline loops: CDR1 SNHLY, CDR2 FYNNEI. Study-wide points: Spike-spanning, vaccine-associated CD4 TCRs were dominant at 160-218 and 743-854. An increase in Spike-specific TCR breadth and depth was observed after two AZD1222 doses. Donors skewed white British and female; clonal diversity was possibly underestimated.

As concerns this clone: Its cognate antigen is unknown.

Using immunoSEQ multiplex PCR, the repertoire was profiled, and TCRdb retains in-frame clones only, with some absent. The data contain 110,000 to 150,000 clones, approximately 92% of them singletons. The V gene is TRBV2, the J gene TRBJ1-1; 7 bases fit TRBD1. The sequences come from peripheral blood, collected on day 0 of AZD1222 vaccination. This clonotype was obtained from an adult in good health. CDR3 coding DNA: TGTGCCAGCAGTGTCGGGACAGAGAACACTGAAGCTTTCTTT. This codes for CASSVGTENTEAFF.